The T cell receptor beta chain under discussion was sequenced for a study of blood T cell repertoires in COVID-19. Study details: Cohort 3 recovery required two negative PCRs, clearance, or symptom resolution. The study drew acute and convalescent COVID-19 samples from the United States, Italy and Spain. Sample material is recorded as cDNA or gDNA derived from T cells, B-cell-depleted T cells, or PBMCs.

Method: immunoSEQ multiplex PCR; TCRdb's copy keeps in-frame clones and lacks some. Altogether over 200,000 clones are present, roughly nine tenths being singletons, with the ten largest covering over 3%. Germline CDR1 and CDR2: SGHRS and YFSETQ. The CDR3 is made up of 17 amino acids. After removal of 4 bases from V and 5 bases from J, the junction contained 14 bases not matched to a gene. Participants came from roughly 23 US areas, aged about 18 to 95 years. This clonotype was sampled from a woman in her forties or fifties in a cohort exposed to, infected with or recovered from COVID-19 (not recorded which). The source material was PBMCs or T cells enriched from blood (not recorded which). This rearrangement joins TRBV5-1 to TRBJ2-2, with TRBD2 matching over 7 bases. CDR3 amino acids: CASSASLLREGTGELFF. CDR3 DNA sequence: TGCGCCAGCAGCGCCAGTCTCTTGAGGGAGGGTACCGGGGAGCTGTTTTTT.